The 29 T cell receptor gamma chains below were found in one sample sequenced in a study of human gamma delta and Vdelta1 T cells. For these TCRs, the target antigens are not known. TCRdb re-called clones from the PCR reads using CATT. The data show about 3,900 gamma-chain clones, with over 15% seen just once and approximately 7.3% held by the top ten. The sample was Vdelta1 gamma-delta T cells from blood grown in culture (DOT cells). Receptors originate from a human donor in good health.

This clone was picked up a small number of times. The gene calls are TRGV5 and TRGJ1 or TRGJ2. This CDR3 is 13 amino acids long. V was pared by 0 bases and J by 7 bases, with 6 bases of the junction left unmatched. Germline V gene lookup returns CDR1 VINAFY and CDR2 YDVSNSKD. The CDR3 DNA reads TGTGCCACCTGGGACAGGCGGTGGTATAAGAAACTCTTT. It is translated as CATWDRRWYKKLF.

No V gene was called here, but the J gene is TRGJP1. The CDR3 has 9 residues. Here the CDR3 DNA reads TGTACCACTGGTTGGTTCAAGATATTT. Protein sequence: CTTGWFKIF.

The rearrangement joins TRGV10 to TRGJP1. TRGV10 is filed as an ORF, its function uncertain. J was trimmed by 12 bases and V by 8 bases; bases with no gene match: 16. The CDR3 extends over 14 amino acids. This CDR3 is CAAWDYKLWGFKIF. CDR3 DNA: TGTGCTGCGTGGGATTATAAGCTATGGGGGTTCAAGATATTT.

In regard to this clone: The identical CDR3 is also encoded by other nucleotide sequences in the sample. This rearrangement joins TRGV2 to TRGJ1 or TRGJ2. This CDR3 spans 14 amino acids. Germline loops: CDR1 EGSNGY, CDR2 YDSYNSKV. Trimming took 0 bases from V and 3 from J; bases not matched to a gene: 5. The CDR3 nucleotides are TGTGCCACCTGGGACGGGCCCTTTTATTATAAGAAACTCTTT. It translates to CATWDGPFYYKKLF.

This clone is medium-sized in the sample. J is TRGJ1 or TRGJ2 and V is TRGV2. The CDR3 extends over 13 amino acids. With V trimmed by 0 bases and J by 7 bases, 6 bases remained unmatched. Germline V gene lookup returns CDR1 EGSNGY and CDR2 YDSYNSKV. The DNA for the CDR3 is TGTGCCACCTGGGACGGGCCGTGGTATAAGAAACTCTTT. As protein: CATWDGPWYKKLF.

The rearrangement links TRGV10 to TRGJP1. TRGV10 is an open reading frame, and its role is uncertain. With V trimmed by 11 bases and J by 2 bases, 6 bases remained unmatched. This CDR3 region has 13 residues. Here the CDR3 DNA reads TGTGCTGCGCTGTGGACCACTGGTTGGTTCAAGATATTT. Amino acids: CAALWTTGWFKIF.

This clone qualifies as medium-sized. V is TRGV4 and J is TRGJ1 or TRGJ2. This CDR3 region has 14 residues. The V gene end was trimmed by 2 bases and the J gene end by 6 bases; junction bases not matched to a gene: 10. Germline CDR1 and CDR2: EGSTGY and YDSYTSSV. The CDR3 nucleotides read TGTGCCACCTGGGATGCATACAGGCCTTATAAGAAACTCTTT. This codes for CATWDAYRPYKKLF.

V and J are TRGV5 and TRGJ1 or TRGJ2. Germline CDR1 reads VINAFY; CDR2 reads YDVSNSKD. J gave up 3 bases and V 0 bases, and 8 bases lay outside the gene matches. The CDR3 loop spans 15 amino acids. In nucleotides, the CDR3 is TGTGCCACCTGGGACAGGCGACCCATTTATTATAAGAAACTCTTT. Its translation is CATWDRRPIYYKKLF.

By proportion, this clone is medium-sized (0.01 to 0.1%). The chain links TRGV2 to TRGJ1 or TRGJ2. Losses at the gene ends were 0 bases for V and 4 bases for J; bases not matched to a gene: 6. Germline CDR1 is EGSNGY and CDR2 is YDSYNSKV. CDR3 length equals 14 residues. The CDR3: CATWDGLTYYKKLF. The CDR3 bases are TGTGCCACCTGGGACGGGTTAACATATTATAAGAAACTCTTT.

In its sample, this clone was seen a few times. The chain recombines TRGV4 with TRGJ1 or TRGJ2. In germline, CDR1 is EGSTGY, CDR2 YDSYTSSV. The ends lost 0 bases at V and 12 bases at J; junction bases unmatched: 2. This CDR3 has 10 residues. CDR3: CATWDGGKLF. The DNA of the CDR3 is TGTGCCACCTGGGATGGGGGGAAACTCTTT.

This clone is judged medium-sized (0.01 to 0.1%). The chain couples TRGV3 to TRGJ1 or TRGJ2. The length of the CDR3 is 13 residues. With 0 bases clipped from V and 7 bases from J, the junction kept 6 bases outside the gene matches. Germline V gene lookup returns CDR1 VTNTFY and CDR2 YDVSTARD (reference sequence). The CDR3 here is CATWDRRRYKKLF. As DNA, the CDR3 is TGTGCCACCTGGGACAGGCGGCGGTATAAGAAACTCTTT.

This clone appeared a few times. The chain links TRGV2 to TRGJ1 or TRGJ2. The CDR3 runs to 13 residues. CDR1 is EGSNGY and CDR2 is YDSYNSKV in the germline V gene. V dropped 0 bases and J dropped 7; count of bases not matched to a gene: 6. The DNA of the CDR3 is TGTGCCACCTGGGACGGGGGCGGGTATAAGAAACTCTTT. Amino acids: CATWDGGGYKKLF.

This rearrangement joins TRGV3 to TRGJ1 or TRGJ2. Trimming took 5 bases from V and 2 from J; bases not matched to a gene: 9. Germline V gene data show CDR1 as VTNTFY and CDR2 as YDVSTARD (reference sequence). The CDR3 has 14 amino acids. CDR3 amino acids: CATWGLRHYYKKLF. In nucleotides, the CDR3 is TGTGCCACCTGGGGATTACGCCATTATTATAAGAAACTCTTT.

This sequence joins TRGV8 and TRGJ1 or TRGJ2. CDR1 VENAVY and CDR2 YDSYNSRV come from the germline V gene. V dropped 1 base and J dropped 3; count of bases not matched to a gene: 3. The CDR3 covers 13 residues. The CDR3 DNA is TGTGCCACCTGGGATAGTGGTTATTATAAGAAACTCTTT. It yields the protein CATWDSGYYKKLF.

The J gene is TRGJ1 or TRGJ2, the V gene TRGV8. The CDR3 sequence is 15 residues long. Germline V gives CDR1 VENAVY, CDR2 YDSYNSRV. The J segment lost 5 bases and the V segment lost 1 base, leaving 11 bases of the junction unmatched. The CDR3 bases are TGTGCCACCTGGGATAGAAATTGGAGTGATTATAAGAAACTCTTT. It specifies CATWDRNWSDYKKLF.

In its sample, this clone was seen a few times. The chain links TRGV9 to TRGJ1 or TRGJ2. Losses at the gene ends were 4 bases for V and 2 bases for J; bases not matched to a gene: 2. The CDR3 length is 12 residues. The germline V gene encodes CDR1 GITISATS and CDR2 ISYDGTV (reference sequence). The CDR3 protein is CALWDDYYKKLF. In DNA form, the CDR3 reads TGTGCCTTGTGGGATGATTATTATAAGAAACTCTTT.

The chain combines TRGV3 with TRGJ1 or TRGJ2. This CDR3 contains 11 residues. Germline lookup yields CDR1 VTNTFY and CDR2 YDVSTARD (reference sequence). The V and J ends lost 3 bases and 9 bases, in that order; junction bases with no gene match: 5. Written as DNA, the CDR3 is TGTGCCACCTGGGACCCCCCTAAGAAACTCTTT. Translating it yields CATWDPPKKLF.

V and J are TRGV10 and TRGJP1. TRGV10 belongs to the ORF category, with a function that is uncertain. This CDR3 has 16 amino acids. Trimming at V came to 8 bases and at J to 4 bases, leaving 14 bases not matched to a gene. The CDR3 spells CAAWDYDWGTGWFKIF. The CDR3, as DNA: TGTGCTGCGTGGGATTATGATTGGGGCACTGGTTGGTTCAAGATATTT.

This clone showed up just a few times. The chain has TRGV2 and TRGJ1 or TRGJ2. V shed 0 bases, J shed 6 bases, and the junction held 5 bases outside the gene matches. Germline lookup yields CDR1 EGSNGY and CDR2 YDSYNSKV. CDR3 size: 13 residues. The CDR3 loop is CATWDGRSYKKLF. DNA of the CDR3: TGTGCCACCTGGGACGGGCGGAGTTATAAGAAACTCTTT.

The chain recombines TRGV9 with TRGJ1 or TRGJ2. The CDR3 is 14 amino acids. CDR1 is GITISATS, CDR2 ISYDGTV, per germline (reference sequence). V gave up 2 bases and J gave up 6 bases; unmatched junction bases: 10. As DNA, the CDR3 is TGTGCCTTGTGGGAGGAGGGGTCCGGTTATAAGAAACTCTTT. Amino acid sequence: CALWEEGSGYKKLF.

This clone appeared a few times. V usage is TRGV4 and J usage is TRGJ1 or TRGJ2. CDR1 is EGSTGY and CDR2 is YDSYTSSV in the germline V gene. The CDR3 spans 13 residues. Trimming cost V 5 bases and J 0 bases; bases outside gene matches: 4. For the CDR3, the DNA is TGTGCCACCTGGGTTCCGAATTATTATAAGAAACTCTTT. Its translation is CATWVPNYYKKLF.

Concerning this clone itself: This may be a read error, as it is one base from a much larger clone. This chain uses TRGV10 with TRGJ1 or TRGJ2. TRGV10 has ORF status, its function being uncertain. Germline trimming cut 8 bases from V and 13 bases from J; bases unmatched to any gene: 12. The CDR3 totals 11 residues. CDR3 bases: TGTGCTGCGTGGGATTCGGCAAATAAACTCTTT. Translated, it gives CAAWDSANKLF.

A note on this clone: The identical CDR3 is also encoded by other nucleotide sequences in the sample. The V call is TRGV2, the J call TRGJ1 or TRGJ2. The CDR3 covers 13 residues. The junction had 4 bases not matched to a gene; V was cut back by 1 base and J by 4 bases. Germline-derived CDR1 and CDR2 are EGSNGY and YDSYNSKV. This CDR3 is CATWDGLYYKKLF. The CDR3 DNA follows: TGTGCCACCTGGGACGGTCTATATTATAAGAAACTCTTT.

By frequency in the sample, this clone is medium-sized. Other DNA sequences of this sample code for an identical CDR3. The chain uses TRGV2 and TRGJ1 or TRGJ2. The trim removed 0 bases at V and 7 bases at J, leaving 6 bases unmatched. This CDR3 contains 13 residues. Germline-derived CDR1 and CDR2 are EGSNGY and YDSYNSKV. The CDR3 nucleotides read TGTGCCACCTGGGACGGGCAATCGTATAAGAAACTCTTT. It yields the protein CATWDGQSYKKLF.

This clone was seen a few times. The chain combines TRGV4 with TRGJ1 or TRGJ2. The CDR3 is 13 residues long. J lost 7 bases, V lost 0 bases, and 6 bases had no gene match. Germline V gives CDR1 EGSTGY, CDR2 YDSYTSSV. The CDR3 DNA follows: TGTGCCACCTGGGATGGGCTTTGCTATAAGAAACTCTTT. Residues: CATWDGLCYKKLF.

This chain links TRGV5 with TRGJP2. Germline loops: CDR1 VINAFY, CDR2 YDVSNSKD. The CDR3 runs to 16 residues. J was trimmed by 2 bases and V by 1 base; bases with no gene match: 7. The CDR3 coding sequence is TGTGCCACCTGGGACAGATTTTCGAGTAGTGATTGGATCAAGACGTTT. Translated, it gives CATWDRFSSSDWIKTF.

The chain has TRGV9 and TRGJ1 or TRGJ2. This CDR3 is 13 amino acids long. Looked up from germline, CDR1 is GITISATS and CDR2 is ISYDGTV (reference sequence). Unmatched junction bases numbered 9, after V lost 2 bases and J lost 8 bases. CDR3 DNA sequence: TGTGCCTTGTGGGAGGGCAAATCGGATAAGAAACTCTTT. Protein product: CALWEGKSDKKLF.

The chain is built from TRGV8 and TRGJ1 or TRGJ2. Germline V lookup: CDR1 VENAVY, CDR2 YDSYNSRV. The CDR3 has 13 residues. J gave up 2 bases and V 3 bases, and 4 bases lay outside the gene matches. This CDR3 is CATWDRDYYKKLF. CDR3 nucleotides: TGTGCCACCTGGGATCGGGATTATTATAAGAAACTCTTT.

This clone was detected a few times. A much larger clonotype is one base distant, so this may be a read error. The chain uses TRGV4 and TRGJ1 or TRGJ2. The CDR3 is made up of 12 amino acids. The trim removed 5 bases at V and 1 base at J, leaving 2 bases unmatched. Germline V gene data show CDR1 as EGSTGY and CDR2 as YDSYTSSV. CDR3 sequence reads: CATWGNYYKKLF. As DNA, the CDR3 is TGTGCCACCTGGGGTAATTATTATAAGAAACTCTTT.